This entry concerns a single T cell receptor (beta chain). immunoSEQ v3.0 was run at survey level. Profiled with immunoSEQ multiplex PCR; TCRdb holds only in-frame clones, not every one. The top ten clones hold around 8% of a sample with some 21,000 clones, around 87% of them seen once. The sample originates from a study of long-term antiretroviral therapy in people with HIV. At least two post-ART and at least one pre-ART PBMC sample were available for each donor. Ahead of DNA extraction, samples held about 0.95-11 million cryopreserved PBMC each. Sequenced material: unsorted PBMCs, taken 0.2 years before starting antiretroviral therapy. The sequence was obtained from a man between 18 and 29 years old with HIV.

The CDR3: CARACQGTVEHQPQHF. The CDR3 DNA reads TGCGCCAGAGCTTGTCAGGGGACAGTCGAACATCAGCCCCAGCATTTT. This sequence joins TRBV5-1 and TRBJ1-5; TRBD1 aligns across 7 bases. V trimming: 8 bases; J trimming: 5 bases; junction bases outside the gene matches: 16. The CDR3 sequence is 16 residues long. Per germline, CDR1 SGHRS and CDR2 YFSETQ.